The clone carrying this T cell receptor beta chain was picked up many times. V lost 7 bases, J lost 2 bases, and 14 bases lay in between. This CDR3 comprises 14 residues. Per germline, CDR1 SEHNR and CDR2 FQNEAQ (reference sequence). TCR beta CDR3 regions were amplified from RNA transcripts. Initially, a first-round RT-PCR of the TCR CDR3 employed the HTBI primer set. TCRdb reprocessed the multiplex PCR reads with MiXCR, giving one entry per CDR3 protein. The data contain 750,000 to 950,000 distinct CDR3 sequences, 38% of them singletons. These data originate in a study of T cells in Graves' hyperthyroidism and ophthalmopathy.

What was sequenced was blood. The TCR was taken from a man aged 18 to 30 with Graves' hyperthyroidism. The V gene is TRBV7-9, the J gene TRBJ1-1; maybe TRBD1 (6 bases). CDR3 in amino acids: CASNTRQDNTEAFF. CDR3 coding DNA: TGTGCCAGCAACACAAGACAGGACAACACTGAAGCTTTCTTT. The whole variable domain, filled in from reference TRBV7-9 and TRBJ1-1, reads DTGVSQNPRHKITKRGQNVTFRCDPISEHNRLYWYRQTLGQGPEFLTYFQNEAQLEKSRLLSDRFSAERPKGSFSTLEIQRTEQGDSAMYLCASNTRQDNTEAFFGQGTRLTVV.